The source of this T cell receptor beta chain is a study of T cell repertoires in cytomegalovirus infection. Study-level background: It was the public TCR beta signatures that indicated both CMV infection and matching HLA type. Findings and caveats of the study: In two of eight donors, the top clonotype was HLA-C-restricted CMV-specific.

MiXCR, applied by TCRdb to the reads, yields one record per CDR3 protein. The sample shows roughly 500,000 distinct CDR3 sequences, over 9% of them seen only once. Per germline, CDR1 DFQATT and CDR2 SNEGSKA (reference sequence). The length of the CDR3 is 13 residues. J lost 8 bases, V lost 6 bases, and 8 bases had no gene match. Points on this clonotype: The antigen is not known.

The chain is built from TRBV20-1 and TRBJ1-4, with 8 bases identical to TRBD1. The receptor comes from a human donor in good health (CMV status not recorded). Some clones in this sample may be carry-over from other donors' samples. Material for sequencing was PBMCs. The CDR3 here is CSAPGGPGEKLFF. CDR3 in DNA: TGCAGTGCCCCAGGGGGCCCTGGGGAAAAACTGTTTTTT.